This T cell receptor beta chain came from a study of beta chain features in type 1 diabetes. General study results and limits: Among patients with Type 1 diabetes, TCRB CDR3s were moderately but significantly shorter in every one of the four CD4+ subsets. There was a possibility that cDNA sequencing over-represented cells with high TCR expression. For patients, the naive, central memory and Treg TCRB repertoires appeared more alike than for healthy donors.

This clone turned up a few times. Its antigen is unidentified. Around 110 mL of blood, on average, came from one heparinised draw per donor. CD45RO/CCR7/CD25/CD127/CD95/CD27 separated CD4+ naive, central memory, regulatory and stem cell-like memory cells by sorting. Reverse transcribing all isolated RNA meant expressed TCRB transcripts were sequenced. Repertoires were generated with immunoSEQ multiplex PCR, while TCRdb's copy carries only in-frame clones and drops some. The table has over 150,000 clones, about 8% seen once. Germline CDR1 reads SGHRS; CDR2 reads YFSETQ. Trimming removed 4 bases from V and 6 bases from J; junction bases left unmatched: 5. The CDR3 is 13 amino acids.

Sample: central memory CD4+ T cells from blood. The rearrangement uses TRBV5-1 and TRBJ2-7; 9 nucleotides agree with TRBD1. This TCR derives from a middle-aged woman with type 1 diabetes. The CDR3 region is CASSGQGKGEQYF. CDR3 DNA: TGCGCCAGCAGCGGACAGGGGAAGGGCGAGCAGTACTTC.